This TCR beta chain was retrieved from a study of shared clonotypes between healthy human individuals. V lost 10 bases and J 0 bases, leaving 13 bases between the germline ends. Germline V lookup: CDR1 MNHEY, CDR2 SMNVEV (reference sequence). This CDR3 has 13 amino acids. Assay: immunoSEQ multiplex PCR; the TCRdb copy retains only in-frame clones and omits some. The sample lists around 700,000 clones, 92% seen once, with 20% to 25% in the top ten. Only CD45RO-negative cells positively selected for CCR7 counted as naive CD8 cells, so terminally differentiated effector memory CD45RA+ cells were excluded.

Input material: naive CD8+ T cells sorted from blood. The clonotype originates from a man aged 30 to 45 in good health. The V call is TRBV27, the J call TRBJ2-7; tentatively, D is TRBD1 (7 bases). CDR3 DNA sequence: TGTGCCACCAGGGGGAGGAGCTCCTACGAGCAGTACTTC. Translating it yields CATRGRSSYEQYF.